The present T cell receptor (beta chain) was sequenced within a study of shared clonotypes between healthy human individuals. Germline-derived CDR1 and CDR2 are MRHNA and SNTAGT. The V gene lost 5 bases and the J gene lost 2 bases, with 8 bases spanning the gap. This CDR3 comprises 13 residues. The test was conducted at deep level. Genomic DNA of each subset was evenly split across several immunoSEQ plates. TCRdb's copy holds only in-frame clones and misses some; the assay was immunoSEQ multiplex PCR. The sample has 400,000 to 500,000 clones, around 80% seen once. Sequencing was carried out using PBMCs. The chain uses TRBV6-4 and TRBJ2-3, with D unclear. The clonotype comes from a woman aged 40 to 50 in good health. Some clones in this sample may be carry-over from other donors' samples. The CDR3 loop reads CASSWTTTDTQYF. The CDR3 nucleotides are TGTGCCAGCAGTTGGACCACCACAGATACGCAGTATTTT.